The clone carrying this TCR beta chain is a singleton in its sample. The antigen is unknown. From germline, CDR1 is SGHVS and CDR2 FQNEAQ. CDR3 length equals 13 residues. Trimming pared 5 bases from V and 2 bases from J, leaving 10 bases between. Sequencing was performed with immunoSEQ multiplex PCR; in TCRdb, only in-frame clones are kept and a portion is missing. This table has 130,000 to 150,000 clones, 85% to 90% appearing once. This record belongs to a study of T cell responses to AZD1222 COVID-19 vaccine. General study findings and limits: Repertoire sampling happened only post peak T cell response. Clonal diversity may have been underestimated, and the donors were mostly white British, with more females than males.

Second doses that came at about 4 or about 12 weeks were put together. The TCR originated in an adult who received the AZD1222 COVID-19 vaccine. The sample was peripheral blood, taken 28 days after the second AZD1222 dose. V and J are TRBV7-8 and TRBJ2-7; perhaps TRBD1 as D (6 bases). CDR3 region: CASSPGVTYEQYF. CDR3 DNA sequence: TGTGCCAGCAGCCCAGGGGTTACCTACGAGCAGTACTTC.